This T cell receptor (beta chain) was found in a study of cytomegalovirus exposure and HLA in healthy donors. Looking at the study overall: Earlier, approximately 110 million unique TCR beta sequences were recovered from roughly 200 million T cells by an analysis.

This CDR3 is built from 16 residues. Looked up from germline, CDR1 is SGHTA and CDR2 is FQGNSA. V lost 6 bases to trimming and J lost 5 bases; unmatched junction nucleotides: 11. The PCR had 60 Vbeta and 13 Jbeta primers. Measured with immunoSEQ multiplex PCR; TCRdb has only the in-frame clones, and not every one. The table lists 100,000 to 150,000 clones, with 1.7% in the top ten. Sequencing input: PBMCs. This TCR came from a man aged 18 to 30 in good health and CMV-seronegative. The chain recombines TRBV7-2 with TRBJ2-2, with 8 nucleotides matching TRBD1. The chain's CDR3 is CASSSTGGVWTGELFF. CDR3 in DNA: TGTGCCAGCAGTTCAACAGGGGGAGTTTGGACCGGGGAGCTGTTTTTT.